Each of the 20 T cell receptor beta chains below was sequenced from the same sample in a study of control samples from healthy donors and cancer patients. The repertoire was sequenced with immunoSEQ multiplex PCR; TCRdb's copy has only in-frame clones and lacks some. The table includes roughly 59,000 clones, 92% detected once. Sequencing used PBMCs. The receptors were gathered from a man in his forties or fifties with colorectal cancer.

CDR3 sequence (DNA): TGTGCCAGCAGCGTAACGGCCCTCTCTGGAAACACCATATATTTT. This sequence encodes CASSVTALSGNTIYF. J is TRBJ1-3 and V is TRBV9, with no clear D. CDR3 size: 15 residues. Deletions cut 1 base from V and 0 bases from J, with 8 bases between. Looked up from germline, CDR1 is SGDLS and CDR2 is YYNGEE.

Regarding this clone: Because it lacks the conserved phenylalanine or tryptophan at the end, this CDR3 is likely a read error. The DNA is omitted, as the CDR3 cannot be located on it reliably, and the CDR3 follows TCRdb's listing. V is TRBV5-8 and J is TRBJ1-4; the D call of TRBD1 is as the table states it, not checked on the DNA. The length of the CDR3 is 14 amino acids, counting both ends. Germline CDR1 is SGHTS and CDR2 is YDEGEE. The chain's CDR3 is CASSYYIPGQPIVG.

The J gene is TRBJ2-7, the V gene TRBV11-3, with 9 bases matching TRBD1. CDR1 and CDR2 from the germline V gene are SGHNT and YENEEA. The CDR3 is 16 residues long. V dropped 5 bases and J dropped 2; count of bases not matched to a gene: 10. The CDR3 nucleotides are TGTGCCAGCAGCCCCACTGGGACAGGGATAACCTACGAGCAGTACTTC. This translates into CASSPTGTGITYEQYF.

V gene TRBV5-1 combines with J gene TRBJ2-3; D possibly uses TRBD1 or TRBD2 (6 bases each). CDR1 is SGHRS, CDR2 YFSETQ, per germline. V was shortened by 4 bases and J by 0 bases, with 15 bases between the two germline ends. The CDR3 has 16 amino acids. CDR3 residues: CASSLEGGRSTDTQYF. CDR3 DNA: TGCGCCAGCAGCCTCGAGGGGGGCCGTAGCACAGATACGCAGTATTTT.

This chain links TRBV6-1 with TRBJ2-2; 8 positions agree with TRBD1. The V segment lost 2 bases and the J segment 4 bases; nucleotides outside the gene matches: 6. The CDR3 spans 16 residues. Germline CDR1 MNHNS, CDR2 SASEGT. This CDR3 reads CASSEQGALGTGELFF. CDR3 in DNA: TGTGCCAGCAGTGAACAGGGGGCGCTGGGCACCGGGGAGCTGTTTTTT.

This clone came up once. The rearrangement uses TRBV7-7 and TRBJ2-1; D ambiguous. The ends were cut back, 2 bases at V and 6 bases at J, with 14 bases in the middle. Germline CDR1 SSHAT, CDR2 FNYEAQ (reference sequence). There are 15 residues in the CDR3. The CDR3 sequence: CASSLNPGFGNEQFF. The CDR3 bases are TGTGCCAGCAGCTTAAATCCCGGGTTCGGCAATGAGCAGTTCTTC. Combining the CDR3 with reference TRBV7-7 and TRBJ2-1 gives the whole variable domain GAGVSQSPRYKVTKRGQDVTLRCDPISSHATLYWYQQALGQGPEFLTYFNYEAQPDKSGLPSDRFSAERPEGSISTLTIQRTEQRDSAMYRCASSLNPGFGNEQFFGPGTRLTVL.

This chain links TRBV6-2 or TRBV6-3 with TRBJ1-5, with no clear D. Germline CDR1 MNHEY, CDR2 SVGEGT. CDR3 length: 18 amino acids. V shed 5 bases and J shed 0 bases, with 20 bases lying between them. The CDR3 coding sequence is TGTGCCAGCAGTCCCTATCCCTCAACAGAATATAGCAATCAGCCCCAGCATTTT. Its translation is CASSPYPSTEYSNQPQHF.

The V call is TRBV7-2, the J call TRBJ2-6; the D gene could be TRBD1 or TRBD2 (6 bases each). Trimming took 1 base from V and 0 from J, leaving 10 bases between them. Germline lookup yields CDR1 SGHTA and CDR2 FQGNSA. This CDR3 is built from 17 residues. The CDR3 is CASSLVGGHSGANVLTF. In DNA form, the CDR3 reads TGTGCCAGCAGCTTAGTGGGGGGCCACTCTGGGGCCAACGTCCTGACTTTC.

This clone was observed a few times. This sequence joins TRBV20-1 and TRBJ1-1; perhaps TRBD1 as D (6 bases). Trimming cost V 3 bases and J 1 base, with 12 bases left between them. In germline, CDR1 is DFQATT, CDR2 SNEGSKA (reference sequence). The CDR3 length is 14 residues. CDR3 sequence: CSASSWGANTEAFF. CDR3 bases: TGCAGTGCTAGTAGTTGGGGGGCGAACACTGAAGCTTTCTTT.

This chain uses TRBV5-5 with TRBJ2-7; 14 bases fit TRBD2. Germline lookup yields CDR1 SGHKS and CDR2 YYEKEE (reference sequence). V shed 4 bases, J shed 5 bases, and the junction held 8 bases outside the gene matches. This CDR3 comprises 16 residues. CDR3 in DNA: TGTGCCAGCAGCACGGGACTAGCGGGGGTCTGGGACGAGCAGTACTTC. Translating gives CASSTGLAGVWDEQYF.

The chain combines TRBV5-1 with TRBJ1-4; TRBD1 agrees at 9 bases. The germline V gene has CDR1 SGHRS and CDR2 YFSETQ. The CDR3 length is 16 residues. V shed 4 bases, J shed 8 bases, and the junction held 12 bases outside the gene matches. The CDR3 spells CASSPTGQGQNEKLFF. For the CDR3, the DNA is TGCGCCAGCAGCCCAACGGGACAGGGTCAAAACGAAAAACTGTTTTTT.

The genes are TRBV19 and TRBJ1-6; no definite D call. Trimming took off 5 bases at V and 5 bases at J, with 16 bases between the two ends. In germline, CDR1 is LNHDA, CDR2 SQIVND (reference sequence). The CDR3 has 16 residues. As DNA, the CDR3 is TGTGCCAGTAGTCCCTTGGCACATTACGATAATTCACCCCTCCACTTT. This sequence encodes CASSPLAHYDNSPLHF.

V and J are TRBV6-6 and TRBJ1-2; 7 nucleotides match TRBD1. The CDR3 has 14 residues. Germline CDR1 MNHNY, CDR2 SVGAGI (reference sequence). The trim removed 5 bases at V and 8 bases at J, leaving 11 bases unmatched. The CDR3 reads CASSENRGLGGYTF. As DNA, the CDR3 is TGTGCCAGCAGTGAGAACAGGGGCCTCGGAGGCTACACCTTC.

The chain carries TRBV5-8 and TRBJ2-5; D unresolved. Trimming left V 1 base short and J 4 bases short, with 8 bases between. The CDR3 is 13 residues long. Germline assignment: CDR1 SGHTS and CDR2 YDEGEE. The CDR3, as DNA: TGTGCCAGCAGCTTGCAAGGGCGAGAGACCCAGTACTTC. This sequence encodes CASSLQGRETQYF.

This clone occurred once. CDR3 in DNA: TGTGCCAGCAGTCGCGACAGGGCTAACTATGGCTACACCTTC. Amino acid sequence: CASSRDRANYGYTF. The V gene is TRBV6-6, the J gene TRBJ1-2, with 7 bases that match TRBD1. The V segment lost 5 bases and the J segment 0 bases; nucleotides outside the gene matches: 3. The CDR3 loop spans 14 amino acids. Germline CDR1 reads MNHNY; CDR2 reads SVGAGI (reference sequence).

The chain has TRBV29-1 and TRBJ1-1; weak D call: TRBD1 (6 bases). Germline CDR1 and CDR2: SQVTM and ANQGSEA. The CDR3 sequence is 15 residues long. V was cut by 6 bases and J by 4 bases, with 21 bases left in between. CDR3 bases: TGCAGCGTAACGCTAACCGGGGGCAGACCCACTGAAGCTTTCTTT. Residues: CSVTLTGGRPTEAFF.

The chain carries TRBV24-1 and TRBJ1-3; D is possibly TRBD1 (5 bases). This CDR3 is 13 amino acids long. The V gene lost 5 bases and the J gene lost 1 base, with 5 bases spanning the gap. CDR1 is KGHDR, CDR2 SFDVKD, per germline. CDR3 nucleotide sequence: TGTGCCACCAGTGGGGGGTCTGGAAACACCATATATTTT. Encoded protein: CATSGGSGNTIYF.

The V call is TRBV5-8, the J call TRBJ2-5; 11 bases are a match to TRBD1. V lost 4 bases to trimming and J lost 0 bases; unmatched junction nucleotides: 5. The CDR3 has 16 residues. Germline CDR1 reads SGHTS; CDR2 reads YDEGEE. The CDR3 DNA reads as TGTGCCAGCAGCCGGGACAGGGGGAGCTACCAAGAGACCCAGTACTTC. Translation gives CASSRDRGSYQETQYF.

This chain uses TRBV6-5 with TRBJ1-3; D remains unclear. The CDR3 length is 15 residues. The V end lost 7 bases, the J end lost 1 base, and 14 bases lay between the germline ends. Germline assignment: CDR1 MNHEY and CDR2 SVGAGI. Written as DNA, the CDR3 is TGTGCCAGCACCCCCTCCCCAGATTCTGGAAACACCATATATTTT. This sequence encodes CASTPSPDSGNTIYF.

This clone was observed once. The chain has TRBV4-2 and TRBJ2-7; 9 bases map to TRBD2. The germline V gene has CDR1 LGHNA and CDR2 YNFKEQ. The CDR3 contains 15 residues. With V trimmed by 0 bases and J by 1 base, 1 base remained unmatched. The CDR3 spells CASSQDAGGSYEQYF. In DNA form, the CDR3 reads TGTGCCAGCAGCCAAGATGCGGGGGGGTCCTACGAGCAGTACTTC.